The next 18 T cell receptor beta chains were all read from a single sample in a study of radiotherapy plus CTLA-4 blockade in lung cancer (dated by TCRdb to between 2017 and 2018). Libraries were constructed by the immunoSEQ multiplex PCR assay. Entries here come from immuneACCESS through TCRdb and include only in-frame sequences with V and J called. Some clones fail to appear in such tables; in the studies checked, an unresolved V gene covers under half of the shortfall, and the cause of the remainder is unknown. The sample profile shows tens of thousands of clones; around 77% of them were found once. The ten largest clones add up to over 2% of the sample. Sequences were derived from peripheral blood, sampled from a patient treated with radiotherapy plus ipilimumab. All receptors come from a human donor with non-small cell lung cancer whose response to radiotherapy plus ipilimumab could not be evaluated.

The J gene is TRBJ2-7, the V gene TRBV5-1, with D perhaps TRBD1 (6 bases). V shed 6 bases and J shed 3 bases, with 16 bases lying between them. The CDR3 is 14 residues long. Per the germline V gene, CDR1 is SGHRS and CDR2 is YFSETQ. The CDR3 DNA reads TGCGCCAGCAAACTATCGACAGGAAACTACGAGCAGTACTTC. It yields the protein CASKLSTGNYEQYF.

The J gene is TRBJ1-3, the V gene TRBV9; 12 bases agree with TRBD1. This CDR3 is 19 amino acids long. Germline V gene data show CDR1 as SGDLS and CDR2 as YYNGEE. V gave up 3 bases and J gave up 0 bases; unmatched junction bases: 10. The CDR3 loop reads CASSAAGGTGGLSGNTIYF. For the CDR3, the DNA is TGTGCCAGCAGCGCAGCCGGCGGGACAGGGGGCCTCTCTGGAAACACCATATATTTT. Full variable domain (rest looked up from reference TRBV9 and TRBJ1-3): DSGVTQTPKHLITATGQRVTLRCSPRSGDLSVYWYQQSLDQGLQFLIQYYNGEERAKGNILERFSAQQFPDLHSELNLSSLELGDSALYFCASSAAGGTGGLSGNTIYFGEGSWLTVV.

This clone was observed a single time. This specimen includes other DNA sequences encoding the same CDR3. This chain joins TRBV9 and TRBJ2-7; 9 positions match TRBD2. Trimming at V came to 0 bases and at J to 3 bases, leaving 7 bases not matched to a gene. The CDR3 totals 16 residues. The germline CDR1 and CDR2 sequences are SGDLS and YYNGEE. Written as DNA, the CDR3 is TGTGCCAGCAGCGTAGGCCAGGCGGGGGGGAACTACGAGCAGTACTTC. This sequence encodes CASSVGQAGGNYEQYF.

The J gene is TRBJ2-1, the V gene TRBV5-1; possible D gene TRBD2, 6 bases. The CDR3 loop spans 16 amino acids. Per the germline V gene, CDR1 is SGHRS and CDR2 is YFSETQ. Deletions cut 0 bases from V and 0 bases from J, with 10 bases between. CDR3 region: CASSLATSISYNEQFF. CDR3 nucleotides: TGCGCCAGCAGCTTGGCGACTAGTATCTCCTACAATGAGCAGTTCTTC.

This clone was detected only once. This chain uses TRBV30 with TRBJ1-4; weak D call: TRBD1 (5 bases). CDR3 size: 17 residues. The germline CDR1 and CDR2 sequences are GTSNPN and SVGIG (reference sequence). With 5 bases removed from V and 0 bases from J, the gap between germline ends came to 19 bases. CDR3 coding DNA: TGTGCCTGGTGCTGGGGGGGGACCCCGGCAACTAATGAAAAACTGTTTTTT. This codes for CAWCWGGTPATNEKLFF.

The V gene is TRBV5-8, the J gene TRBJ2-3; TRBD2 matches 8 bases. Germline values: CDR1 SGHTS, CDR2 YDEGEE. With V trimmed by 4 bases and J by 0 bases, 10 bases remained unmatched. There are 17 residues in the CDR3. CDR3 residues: CASSTGRGLYSTDTQYF. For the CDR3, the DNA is TGTGCCAGCAGCACCGGGAGGGGCCTTTATAGCACAGATACGCAGTATTTT.

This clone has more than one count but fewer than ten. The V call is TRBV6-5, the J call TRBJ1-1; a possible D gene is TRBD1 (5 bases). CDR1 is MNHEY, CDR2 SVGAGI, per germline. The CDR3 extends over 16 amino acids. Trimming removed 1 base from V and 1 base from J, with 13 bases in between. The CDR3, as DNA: TGTGCCAGCAGTTACTGGGCACTTACAGGGAACACTGAAGCTTTCTTT. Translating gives CASSYWALTGNTEAFF.

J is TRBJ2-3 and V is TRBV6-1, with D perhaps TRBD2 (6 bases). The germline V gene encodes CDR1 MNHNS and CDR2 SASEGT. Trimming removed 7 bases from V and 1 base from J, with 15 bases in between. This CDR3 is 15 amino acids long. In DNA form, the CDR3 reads TGTGCCAGCAAATACGGGAGAGCCGGCACAGATACGCAGTATTTT. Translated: CASKYGRAGTDTQYF.

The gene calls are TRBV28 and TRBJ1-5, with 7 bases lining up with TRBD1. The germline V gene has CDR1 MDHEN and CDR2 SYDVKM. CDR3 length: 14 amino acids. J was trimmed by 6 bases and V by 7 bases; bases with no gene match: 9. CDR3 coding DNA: TGTGCCAGCACCCAGACAGGGTTGCTTCAGCCCCAGCATTTT. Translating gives CASTQTGLLQPQHF.

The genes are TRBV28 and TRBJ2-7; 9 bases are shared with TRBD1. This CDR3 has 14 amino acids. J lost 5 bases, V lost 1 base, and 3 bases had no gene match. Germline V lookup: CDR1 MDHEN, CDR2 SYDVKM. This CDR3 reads CASSLLRTGDEQYF. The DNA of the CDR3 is TGTGCCAGCAGTTTATTGCGGACAGGGGACGAGCAGTACTTC.

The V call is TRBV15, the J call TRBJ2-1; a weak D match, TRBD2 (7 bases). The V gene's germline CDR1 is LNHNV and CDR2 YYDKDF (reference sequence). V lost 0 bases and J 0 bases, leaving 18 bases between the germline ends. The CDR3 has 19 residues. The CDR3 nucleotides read TGTGCCACCAGCAGAGATCGGGGGGCAGGGACCCTCTCCTACAATGAGCAGTTCTTC. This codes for CATSRDRGAGTLSYNEQFF.

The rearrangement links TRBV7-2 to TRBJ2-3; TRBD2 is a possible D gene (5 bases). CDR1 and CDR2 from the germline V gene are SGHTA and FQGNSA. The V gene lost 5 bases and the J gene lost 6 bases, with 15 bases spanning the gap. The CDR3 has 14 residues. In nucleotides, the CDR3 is TGTGCCAGCAGCCCCCCGGGATTTATGGATACGCAGTATTTT. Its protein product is CASSPPGFMDTQYF.

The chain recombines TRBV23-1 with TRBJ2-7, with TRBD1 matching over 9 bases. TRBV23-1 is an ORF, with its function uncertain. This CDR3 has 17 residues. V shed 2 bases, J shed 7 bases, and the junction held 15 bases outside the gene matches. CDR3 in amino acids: CASSQIDTRTGVREQYF. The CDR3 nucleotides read TGCGCCAGCAGTCAAATCGATACCCGGACAGGGGTCAGGGAGCAGTACTTC.

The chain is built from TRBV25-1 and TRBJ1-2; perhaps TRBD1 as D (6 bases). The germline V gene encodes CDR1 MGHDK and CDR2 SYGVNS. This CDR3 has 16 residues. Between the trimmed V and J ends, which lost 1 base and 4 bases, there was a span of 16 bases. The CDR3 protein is CASSESEGRGSYGYTF. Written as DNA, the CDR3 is TGTGCCAGCAGTGAATCCGAGGGCAGGGGAAGCTATGGCTACACCTTC.

For the CDR3, the DNA is TGTGTTTCGGAGACCCCTTACAATGAGCAGTTCTTC. Amino acid sequence: CVSETPYNEQFF. The rearrangement joins TRBV6-5 to TRBJ2-1; D remains unclear. This CDR3 spans 12 amino acids. Per the germline V gene, CDR1 is MNHEY and CDR2 is SVGAGI.

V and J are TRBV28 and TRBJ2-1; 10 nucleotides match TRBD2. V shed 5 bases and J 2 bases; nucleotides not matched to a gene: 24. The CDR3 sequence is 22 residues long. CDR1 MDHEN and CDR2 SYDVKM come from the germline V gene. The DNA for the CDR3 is TGTGCCAGCAGTCACGAAACTCGGCTAGCGGGAGTAACGGTTCGGACCTACAATGAGCAGTTCTTC. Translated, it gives CASSHETRLAGVTVRTYNEQFF.

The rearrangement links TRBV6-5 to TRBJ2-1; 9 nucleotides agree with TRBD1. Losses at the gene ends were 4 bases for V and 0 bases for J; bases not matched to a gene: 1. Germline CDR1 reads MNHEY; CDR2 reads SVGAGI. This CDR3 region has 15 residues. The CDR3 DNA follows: TGTGCCAGCAGTTCGACAGGGGGCTCCTACAATGAGCAGTTCTTC. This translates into CASSSTGGSYNEQFF.

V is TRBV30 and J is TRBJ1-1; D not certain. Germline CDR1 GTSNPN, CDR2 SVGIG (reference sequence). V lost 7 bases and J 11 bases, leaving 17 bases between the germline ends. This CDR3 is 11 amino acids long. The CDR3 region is CASVRLQRAFF. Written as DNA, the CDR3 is TGTGCCTCGGTTCGGCTTCAGCGGGCTTTCTTT.